One T cell receptor beta chain is described in this entry. There is no known antigen for this receptor. No much larger clone exists at a distance of one base, and base qualities are not known. These data are taken from a study of technical replicates of blood from a few donors (dated by TCRdb to the late 2010s). Looking up the germline V gene yields CDR1 MGHDK and CDR2 SYGVNS. From the cysteine up to the phenylalanine, the CDR3 has a length of 13 residues. Just the 39-base CDR3 DNA is kept, in frame starting at base 1. A distance of 14 bases separates the germline ends of V and J, which lose 4 bases and 8 bases respectively. Library preparation employed the immunoSEQ multiplex PCR assay. The source is immuneACCESS, and TCRdb retained only in-frame sequences with V and J called. Part of the clones is not carried over; for the studies checked, unresolved V genes explain less than half of this, and the remainder is unexplained. The sample includes about 93,000 clones, with 95% observed a single time. The ten top clones hold about 0.26% of the sample.

The V and J segments used are TRBV25-1 and TRBJ1-1; no D gene call is confident. The receptor was derived from a human donor in good health. The specimen sequenced was T cells isolated from PBMCs. The base sequence is TGTGCCAGCAGTGCGAGCGGATCTATAGAAGCTTTCTTT. It specifies CASSASGSIEAFF.